The next 17 T cell receptor beta chains were all read from a single sample in a study of cytomegalovirus exposure and HLA in healthy donors. Primers included in the PCR were 60 Vbeta and 13 Jbeta primers. Only in-frame clones appear in the TCRdb table, and some are missing; sequencing was by immunoSEQ multiplex PCR. This sample has approximately 110,000 clones, with roughly 67% found just once. The specimen sequenced was PBMCs. These receptors all come from a man aged 40-50 years in good health and CMV-seronegative.

This chain uses TRBV5-4 with TRBJ2-5; 7 bases map to TRBD2. The CDR3 is 16 residues long. CDR1 is SGHNT and CDR2 is YYREEE in the germline V gene (reference sequence). V gave up 2 bases and J gave up 0 bases; unmatched junction bases: 7. Written as DNA, the CDR3 is TGTGCCAGCAGCTTAATCGCGGCGGGGGACCAAGAGACCCAGTACTTC. It yields the protein CASSLIAAGDQETQYF.

The chain is built from TRBV5-6 and TRBJ2-3, with D hard to call. Trimming removed 0 bases at V and 6 bases at J, with 5 bases between. The germline gives CDR1 SGHDT, CDR2 YYEEEE. The CDR3 is made up of 12 amino acids. The chain's CDR3 is CASSLGRDTQYF. The CDR3, as DNA: TGTGCCAGCAGCTTGGGTCGGGATACGCAGTATTTT.

The chain uses TRBV9 and TRBJ2-7; the D is unclear. V was pared by 0 bases and J by 7 bases, with 14 bases between. Per germline, CDR1 SGDLS and CDR2 YYNGEE. The CDR3 is 14 residues long. The CDR3 sequence: CASSVGWSSREQYF. The CDR3 DNA reads as TGTGCCAGCAGCGTAGGGTGGTCATCGAGAGAGCAGTACTTC. The entire variable domain, with the rest obtained from reference TRBV9 and TRBJ2-7, is as follows: DSGVTQTPKHLITATGQRVTLRCSPRSGDLSVYWYQQSLDQGLQFLIQYYNGEERAKGNILERFSAQQFPDLHSELNLSSLELGDSALYFCASSVGWSSREQYFGPGTRLTVT.

The table lists this clone with a count of one. This sequence joins TRBV4-3 and TRBJ1-4; 9 bases are shared with TRBD1. Germline V gene data show CDR1 as LGHNA and CDR2 as YSLEER. V lost 0 bases, J lost 7 bases, and 3 bases stayed unmatched. The CDR3 has 15 residues. This CDR3 is CASSQETGQGEKLFF. The DNA of the CDR3 is TGCGCCAGCAGCCAAGAAACGGGACAGGGTGAAAAACTGTTTTTT.

The chain combines TRBV5-6 with TRBJ2-2, with 11 nucleotides matching TRBD2. The CDR3 consists of 19 residues. Germline assignment: CDR1 SGHDT and CDR2 YYEEEE. J lost 5 bases, V lost 3 bases, and 15 bases had no gene match. CDR3 sequence reads: CASSWQTSGAISGTGELFF. The DNA of the CDR3 is TGTGCCAGCAGCTGGCAGACTAGCGGGGCGATAAGCGGGACCGGGGAGCTGTTTTTT.

V is TRBV28 and J is TRBJ2-1, with 8 bases fitting TRBD1. Germline CDR1 is MDHEN and CDR2 is SYDVKM. Trimming at V came to 5 bases and at J to 4 bases, leaving 4 bases not matched to a gene. The CDR3 is made up of 14 amino acids. The CDR3 spells CASSRQGAYNEQFF. DNA of the CDR3: TGTGCCAGCAGTCGGCAGGGGGCTTACAATGAGCAGTTCTTC.

This rearrangement joins TRBV7-9 to TRBJ1-5; weak D call: TRBD1 (6 bases). Deletions cut 5 bases from V and 0 bases from J, with 11 bases between. Germline V gene lookup returns CDR1 SEHNR and CDR2 FQNEAQ (reference sequence). CDR3 length: 15 amino acids. The CDR3 loop is CASSPDRNSNQPQHF. For the CDR3, the DNA is TGTGCCAGCAGCCCTGACAGGAATAGCAATCAGCCCCAGCATTTT.

The rearrangement joins TRBV5-6 to TRBJ2-1; 8 bases map to TRBD2. Germline values: CDR1 SGHDT, CDR2 YYEEEE. V lost 0 bases and J lost 5; bases outside the gene matches: 7. The CDR3 has 16 amino acids. This CDR3 is CASSLDAGGSHNEQFF. CDR3 DNA: TGTGCCAGCAGCTTGGATGCGGGGGGCAGCCACAATGAGCAGTTCTTC.

This chain connects TRBV19 to TRBJ2-5, with D possibly being TRBD1 (6 bases). The CDR3 totals 14 residues. Germline loops: CDR1 LNHDA, CDR2 SQIVND (reference sequence). Trimming removed 2 bases from V and 3 bases from J, with 10 bases in between. The CDR3 sequence: CASSIMAGEETQYF. The CDR3 DNA reads TGTGCCAGTAGTATAATGGCAGGGGAAGAGACCCAGTACTTC.

V usage is TRBV7-9 and J usage is TRBJ1-2; the match to TRBD1 covers 8 bases. This CDR3 is 13 amino acids long. Losses at the gene ends were 1 base for V and 6 bases for J; bases not matched to a gene: 1. Germline V gives CDR1 SEHNR, CDR2 FQNEAQ (reference sequence). Here the CDR3 DNA reads TGTGCCAGCAGCTTAGGGGGACAGGATGGCTACACCTTC. Amino acids: CASSLGGQDGYTF.

The rearrangement joins TRBV7-2 to TRBJ2-5; D remains ambiguous. V lost 5 bases, J lost 5 bases, and 12 bases lay in between. The length of the CDR3 is 13 residues. From germline, CDR1 is SGHTA and CDR2 FQGNSA. Here the CDR3 reads CASSPSPSETQYF. The CDR3 DNA follows: TGTGCCAGCAGCCCCTCTCCTTCGGAGACCCAGTACTTC. Drawing the rest from reference TRBV7-2 and TRBJ2-5, the complete variable domain is GAGVSQSPSNKVTEKGKDVELRCDPISGHTALYWYRQSLGQGLEFLIYFQGNSAPDKSGLPSDRFSAERTGGSVSTLTIQRTQQEDSAVYLCASSPSPSETQYFGPGTRLLVL.

V and J are TRBV4-1 and TRBJ2-1; the match to TRBD1 covers 7 bases. The CDR3 is 12 residues long. Germline values: CDR1 MGHRA, CDR2 YSYEKL. Trimming removed 7 bases from V and 4 bases from J; junction bases left unmatched: 1. The CDR3 reads CASKGQYNEQFF. CDR3 nucleotide sequence: TGCGCCAGCAAGGGACAGTACAATGAGCAGTTCTTC.

This chain links TRBV7-8 with TRBJ1-1, with a tentative D call TRBD1 (5 bases). There are 15 residues in the CDR3. The germline V and J ends were trimmed by 2 bases and 4 bases, with 14 bases remaining between them. Germline values: CDR1 SGHVS, CDR2 FQNEAQ. The CDR3 bases are TGTGCCAGCAGCTTAATGGCGGGGGTGGCCACTGAAGCTTTCTTT. It specifies CASSLMAGVATEAFF.

This clone came up once. V usage is TRBV19 and J usage is TRBJ1-1, with 11 bases matching TRBD1. Germline CDR1 and CDR2: LNHDA and SQIVND (reference sequence). The CDR3 extends over 15 amino acids. Germline trimming cut 5 bases from V and 8 bases from J; bases unmatched to any gene: 10. CDR3 sequence reads: CASSALGTGGTEAFF. For the CDR3, the DNA is TGTGCCAGTAGTGCTCTCGGGACAGGGGGTACCGAAGCTTTCTTT.

V and J are TRBV13 and TRBJ2-5; D perhaps matches TRBD2 (6 bases). The end of the DNA fits TRBJ2-7 better, so the J call may be wrong. In germline, CDR1 is PRHDT, CDR2 FYEKMQ (reference sequence). The CDR3 has 13 amino acids. The CDR3 region has the DNA TGTGCCAGCAGCTTAATGGGACTCTACGAGCAGTACTTC. Translated: CASSLMGLYEQYF.

About this clone: The sample carries other DNA sequences with the same CDR3. The genes are TRBV4-3 and TRBJ1-2; 7 nucleotides align to TRBD1. CDR3 size: 14 residues. Germline assignment: CDR1 LGHNA and CDR2 YSLEER. V lost 0 bases and J lost 4; bases outside the gene matches: 2. CDR3 sequence reads: CASSQDRGSYGYTF. Here the CDR3 DNA reads TGCGCCAGCAGCCAAGACAGGGGGAGCTATGGCTACACCTTC.

This clone was detected only a few times. The J gene is TRBJ2-7, the V gene TRBV6-1; D is uncertain. CDR1 is MNHNS, CDR2 SASEGT, per germline. The CDR3 has 15 residues. V was shortened by 2 bases and J by 2 bases, with 13 bases between the two germline ends. This CDR3 reads CASSESPQATYEQYF. The CDR3 DNA reads TGTGCCAGCAGTGAATCCCCCCAGGCGACCTACGAGCAGTACTTC.